Following are 10 T cell receptor beta chains from one sample sequenced in a study of post-analysis software for immune sequencing data. Their recognized antigens are unknown. Points from the study as a whole: With TRBV5-6, TRBV5-1 and TRBV20-1 included, 4 to 6 TRBV segments were more frequent in patients than in controls.

Unique molecular identifiers were present in the TCR beta cDNA libraries. TCRdb used MiXCR to reprocess the PCR reads, holding one entry per CDR3 protein. The repertoire holds hundreds of thousands of distinct CDR3 sequences, with approximately 50% as singletons. Sequenced sample: blood. The receptors were sampled from a girl aged 5 to 17 with multiple sclerosis.

The table lists this clonotype with a few counts. The genes are TRBV5-1 and TRBJ2-4; D uncertain. Trimming took off 0 bases at V and 0 bases at J, with 7 bases between the two ends. Per germline, CDR1 SGHRS and CDR2 YFSETQ. This CDR3 spans 15 amino acids. In nucleotides, the CDR3 is TGCGCCAGCAGCTTGGGGATCCTAGCCAAAAACATTCAGTACTTC. This sequence encodes CASSLGILAKNIQYF.

V gene TRBV25-1 combines with J gene TRBJ2-5, with 9 bases lining up with TRBD1. CDR3 length: 15 residues. Germline V gene lookup returns CDR1 MGHDK and CDR2 SYGVNS. Germline trimming cut 4 bases from V and 2 bases from J; bases unmatched to any gene: 5. CDR3 residues: CASSAQGQGQETQYF. The CDR3 coding sequence is TGTGCCAGCAGTGCCCAGGGACAGGGACAAGAGACCCAGTACTTC.

V is TRBV27 and J is TRBJ1-2, with a weak D call TRBD1 (5 bases). The length of the CDR3 is 15 residues. The germline V gene encodes CDR1 MNHEY and CDR2 SMNVEV (reference sequence). Trimming removed 0 bases at V and 8 bases at J, with 16 bases between. The CDR3 DNA reads TGTGCCAGCAGTTTATCGACAGCCAGGGCAGGGGGCTACACCTTC. It encodes CASSLSTARAGGYTF.

V usage is TRBV6-1 and J usage is TRBJ2-5, with 8 bases identical to TRBD1. TRBJ2-7 matches the DNA end more closely, so the J call is doubtful. Germline lookup yields CDR1 MNHNS and CDR2 SASEGT. The CDR3 extends over 13 amino acids. The CDR3 loop reads CASRVGQGGEQYF. The DNA for the CDR3 is TGTGCCAGCCGAGTAGGACAGGGTGGCGAGCAGTACTTC.

The J gene is TRBJ2-1, the V gene TRBV5-1, with D possibly matching TRBD1 (6 bases). The CDR3 contains 13 residues. V was cut by 4 bases and J by 9 bases, with 14 bases left in between. Germline CDR1 reads SGHRS; CDR2 reads YFSETQ. Here the CDR3 reads CASSIRQDSEQFF. The CDR3 DNA reads TGCGCCAGCAGCATCCGCCAGGACAGTGAGCAGTTCTTC.

J is TRBJ2-3 and V is TRBV5-6; D is possibly TRBD1 or TRBD2 (5 bases each). From germline, CDR1 is SGHDT and CDR2 YYEEEE. V lost 4 bases and J 5 bases, leaving 14 bases between the germline ends. This CDR3 has 14 amino acids. CDR3 DNA sequence: TGTGCCAGCAGCAGGGACGGCCGGAAAGATACGCAGTATTTT. This gives the protein CASSRDGRKDTQYF.

A few counts support this clonotype. The chain employs TRBV5-4 and TRBJ2-7; D is unclear. This CDR3 spans 15 amino acids. Germline V gene data show CDR1 as SGHNT and CDR2 as YYREEE (reference sequence). V was cut by 4 bases and J by 5 bases, with 19 bases left in between. This CDR3 is CASSKGATPSDEQYF. In DNA, the CDR3 is TGTGCCAGCAGCAAGGGCGCGACCCCAAGTGACGAGCAGTACTTC.

The chain links TRBV4-1 to TRBJ2-4, with D maybe TRBD2 (5 bases). The V gene's germline CDR1 is MGHRA and CDR2 YSYEKL. The CDR3 extends over 17 amino acids. Trimming took off 1 base at V and 0 bases at J, with 13 bases between the two ends. CDR3 in amino acids: CASSQVGSGVAKNIQYF. CDR3 DNA sequence: TGCGCCAGCAGCCAAGTAGGGTCCGGGGTAGCCAAAAACATTCAGTACTTC.

The chain carries TRBV7-2 and TRBJ1-1, with a possible D match to TRBD1 (5 bases). Trimming took 5 bases from V and 5 from J, leaving 12 bases between them. The CDR3 has 13 amino acids. Germline V gives CDR1 SGHTA, CDR2 FQGNSA. CDR3 protein: CASSEGPRTEAFF. The CDR3 nucleotides read TGTGCCAGCAGCGAGGGACCGAGGACTGAAGCTTTCTTT.

This clonotype has only a few counts. This chain connects TRBV15 to TRBJ2-1, with 16 bases aligning to TRBD2. After removal of 0 bases from V and 10 bases from J, the junction contained 6 bases not matched to a gene. This CDR3 region has 17 residues. Germline CDR1 and CDR2: LNHNV and YYDKDF (reference sequence). The CDR3 DNA reads TGTGCCACCAGCAGAGAAGGTGCGGGACTAGCGGGAGGGGAGCAGTTCTTC. Its protein is CATSREGAGLAGGEQFF.